This T cell receptor beta chain is from a study of vaccination and CD4 T cells after COVID-19. Study information: Sampling post-COVID took place a median approximately 100 days after diagnosis (range 35 to 161).

Treatment of the sample: roughly ten-day PBMC culture with coronavirus spike peptide pools or control peptides (ViraFEST assay). The CDR3 extends over 18 amino acids. Germline values: CDR1 MNHEY, CDR2 SMNVEV (reference sequence). After removal of 2 bases from V and 0 bases from J, the junction contained 6 bases not matched to a gene. The assay that was used to sequence DNA from cultured CD4+ T cells was the Oncomine TCR Beta short-read assay. TCRdb passed the PCR reads through MiXCR, listing each CDR3 protein once. Of 15,000 to 25,000 distinct CDR3 sequences listed, 40% to 45% are singletons. Points on this clonotype: As yet, its antigen is unknown.

The TCR was taken from a human donor who received a COVID-19 vaccine. Sequenced here: CD4+ T cells from blood, cultured in vitro, sampled before SARS-CoV-2 vaccination. The rearrangement joins TRBV27 to TRBJ1-6, with 8 positions matching TRBD1. The CDR3 sequence: CASSLTRQGSSYNSPLHF. Written as DNA, the CDR3 is TGTGCCAGCAGTTTAACACGACAGGGGAGCTCCTATAATTCACCCCTCCACTTT.